The 15 T cell receptor beta chains given below trace back to one sample, sequenced in a study of blood T cells in healthy people across ages. PCR was performed a second time for about 7 to 11 cycles using a sample-barcoded 5' primer and a J-beta primer mix. TCRdb independently ran MiXCR on the 5' RACE reads; one entry per CDR3 protein. Counted here are more than 750,000 distinct CDR3 sequences, almost 30% occurring once; the ten biggest clones make up roughly a tenth. The data also belong to a second study, concerning T cells of mothers and their children.

The specimen sequenced was blood. These receptors all stem from a woman aged 40 to 55 in good health.

The rearrangement uses TRBV20-1 and TRBJ1-1; 8 bases agree with TRBD1. This CDR3 is built from 14 residues. J was trimmed by 6 bases and V by 1 base; bases with no gene match: 7. Germline V gene sequence: CDR1 DFQATT, CDR2 SNEGSKA (reference sequence). For the CDR3, the DNA is TGCAGTGCTAGAGGAGGACAGGGTAACGCTGAAGCTTTCTTT. Translating it yields CSARGGQGNAEAFF.

This chain joins TRBV14 and TRBJ2-7, with D possibly being TRBD2 (6 bases). V lost 1 base and J lost 11, with 18 bases in between. The CDR3 consists of 14 residues. Germline CDR1 is SGHDN and CDR2 is FVKESK. CDR3: CASSQAGTGLFEYF. The CDR3 DNA is TGTGCCAGCAGCCAAGCCGGGACGGGACTGTTTGAGTACTTC.

The sample holds many counts of this clonotype. The rearrangement uses TRBV7-2 and TRBJ2-5; D gene unclear. The germline V gene has CDR1 SGHTA and CDR2 FQGNSA. V shed 5 bases and J shed 2 bases, with 9 bases lying between them. This CDR3 comprises 13 residues. This chain's CDR3 is CASSQLGQETQYF. As DNA, the CDR3 is TGTGCCAGCAGCCAACTCGGTCAAGAGACCCAGTACTTC.

This clonotype was detected only a few times. A much bigger clone sits one base away, suggesting this may be a read error. The genes are TRBV24-1 and TRBJ2-4; D perhaps matches TRBD1 (6 bases). The end of the DNA aligns better with TRBJ2-7, so the J call may be wrong. Germline V gene sequence: CDR1 KGHDR, CDR2 SFDVKD. This CDR3 contains 16 residues. This chain's CDR3 is CAASSSGASGIYEQYF. CDR3 DNA: TGTGCCGCCAGTTCGTCAGGGGCATCTGGTATCTACGAGCAGTACTTC.

V is TRBV24-1 and J is TRBJ2-7; no firm D call. Trimming pared 6 bases from V and 3 bases from J, leaving 14 bases between. Germline values: CDR1 KGHDR, CDR2 SFDVKD. CDR3 length: 14 amino acids. CDR3 coding DNA: TGTGCCACCAGTCCATCGGCTCGGATCTACGAGCAGTACTTC. As protein: CATSPSARIYEQYF.

In its sample, this clonotype was seen a few times. The CDR3 nucleotides read TGCAGTGCTAGCCTATCTACGACCGGGGAGCTGTTTTTT. It translates to CSASLSTTGELFF. The chain recombines TRBV20-1 with TRBJ2-2; no reliable D call. This CDR3 has 13 residues. Germline-derived CDR1 and CDR2 are DFQATT and SNEGSKA (reference sequence). V lost 3 bases and J 5 bases, leaving 10 bases between the germline ends.

V and J are TRBV27 and TRBJ1-1, with 7 bases lining up with TRBD1. The CDR3 consists of 15 residues. Unmatched junction bases numbered 6, after V lost 5 bases and J lost 0 bases. The V gene's germline CDR1 is MNHEY and CDR2 SMNVEV (reference sequence). CDR3 residues: CASSTGDRVNTEAFF. The CDR3 DNA is TGTGCCAGCAGTACAGGGGACCGAGTGAACACTGAAGCTTTCTTT.

This chain uses TRBV24-1 with TRBJ2-3; TRBD2 matches at 8 bases. The CDR3 extends over 12 amino acids. CDR1 KGHDR and CDR2 SFDVKD come from the germline V gene. Trimming took 0 bases from V and 11 from J; bases not matched to a gene: 0. The CDR3 bases are TGTGCCACCAGTGATTTGAGCGGGGGGCAGTATTTT. It translates to CATSDLSGGQYF.

This chain's CDR3 is CASSLVRDYGYTF. In DNA, the CDR3 is TGTGCCAGCAGCTTAGTACGGGACTATGGCTACACCTTC. The chain recombines TRBV7-9 with TRBJ1-2; no clear D gene. The CDR3 is 13 amino acids. CDR1 is SEHNR, CDR2 FQNEAQ, per germline (reference sequence). V lost 1 base, J lost 3 bases, and 6 bases lay in between.

The J gene is TRBJ1-1, the V gene TRBV28; perhaps TRBD1 as D (5 bases). This CDR3 has 13 residues. Looked up from germline, CDR1 is MDHEN and CDR2 is SYDVKM. The ends were cut back, 6 bases at V and 5 bases at J, with 13 bases in the middle. Here the CDR3 reads CASRRGGRTEAFF. CDR3 nucleotide sequence: TGTGCCAGCAGGCGTGGGGGGAGGACTGAAGCTTTCTTT.

This clonotype was seen more than once but under ten times. This chain connects TRBV4-1 to TRBJ1-2; D possibly corresponds to TRBD1 (5 bases). V shed 3 bases and J shed 0 bases, with 11 bases lying between them. The germline V gene encodes CDR1 MGHRA and CDR2 YSYEKL. There are 15 residues in the CDR3. The CDR3 DNA follows: TGCGCCAGCAGCCACCCAGGGACCGCTAACTATGGCTACACCTTC. This sequence encodes CASSHPGTANYGYTF.

The sample holds many counts of this clonotype. This chain uses TRBV6-6 with TRBJ2-1; either TRBD1 or TRBD2 may supply D (5 bases each). CDR1 MNHNY and CDR2 SVGAGI come from the germline V gene (reference sequence). CDR3 length equals 14 residues. V lost 0 bases to trimming and J lost 8 bases, with 11 bases between them. The CDR3 region is CASSYSLRGYEQFF. The CDR3 DNA reads as TGTGCCAGCAGTTACTCTCTGAGGGGCTATGAGCAGTTCTTC.

This clonotype was observed many times. This rearrangement joins TRBV7-2 to TRBJ2-1, with no clear D. The germline V gene has CDR1 SGHTA and CDR2 FQGNSA. This CDR3 is 11 amino acids long. V was cut by 3 bases and J by 10 bases, with 7 bases left in between. The CDR3 sequence: CASSFSQEQFF. The CDR3 DNA reads TGTGCCAGCAGCTTTTCACAGGAGCAGTTCTTC.

The genes are TRBV9 and TRBJ1-1; the D is unclear. Germline V gene lookup returns CDR1 SGDLS and CDR2 YYNGEE. V lost 0 bases and J lost 4, with 7 bases in between. The CDR3 spans 13 residues. The CDR3 protein is CASSVDSFTEAFF. The CDR3 DNA is TGTGCCAGCAGCGTAGACTCTTTCACTGAAGCTTTCTTT.

The chain joins TRBV3-1 to TRBJ2-3, with 10 bases identical to TRBD1. The CDR3 spans 15 residues. Per the germline V gene, CDR1 is LGHDT and CDR2 is YNNKEL (reference sequence). V was pared by 6 bases and J by 3 bases, with 6 bases of the junction left unmatched. DNA of the CDR3: TGTGCCAGCAGAAGACAGGGGGCCATGACAGATACGCAGTATTTT. Translation: CASRRQGAMTDTQYF.